The source of this T cell receptor (beta chain) is a study of blood T cell repertoires in COVID-19 (dated by TCRdb to 2018 to 2021). Background for the entire study: Samples from collaborators originated in the United States, Italy and Spain and spanned both the acute and convalescent phases of COVID-19. The repertoires were made available in a free public database intended to serve as a resource for research on the immune response to SARS-CoV-2. Deeply sampled blood TCRbeta repertoires from subjects exposed to, actively infected with, or recovered from COVID-19 were included in the dataset. The material from the prospective study consisted of cDNA or gDNA derived from T cells, B-cell-depleted T cells, or PBMCs. Nearly every sample came with metadata listing a de-identified subject ID, COVID-19 status, age in years and sex. Where available, HLA class I and class II types were taken from metadata supplied by the sample provider and were not determined by assay-based typing. Samples were obtained from the ongoing ImmuneRACE study (first 160 participants) and from over a thousand subjects provided by 6 global collaborators.

The paper's findings and limits, for the study overall: The quantity of clinical and demographic metadata differed by source and by participant and was supplied without curation.

TCRbeta CDR3 regions were amplified from genomic DNA by means of the immunoSEQ Assay, a bias-controlled multiplex PCR. As for the original processing: Within the assay, amplification of reference gene primers was used to estimate how many nucleated cells each sample contained. To quantify the absolute abundance of each unique TCRbeta CDR3 rearrangement, sequence reads were collapsed and filtered. For each sample, productive Simpson clonality was calculated as the square root of Simpson's diversity index across productive rearrangements. TCRdb retrieved this table from immuneACCESS and kept in-frame rearrangements only. Not all clones are present; in checked studies, unresolved V genes account for under half, and no reason is known for the remainder. From that table come the V and J calls and clone size; the DNA was used to work out D and trimming. A total of roughly 6,100 clones appear in this sample, about 93% of them only once. The ten largest make up less than 55% of the sample.

Collaborating institutions collected whole blood in K2EDTA tubes following their own protocols. For TCRbeta analysis, collaborators shipped samples as frozen whole blood, isolated PBMCs, or DNA extracted from either of those sample types. As for this clone: Its antigen remains unidentified. No much larger clonotype is one base removed from it; base qualities were not supplied.

In the germline V gene, CDR1 corresponds to MDHEN and CDR2 to SYDVKM. Trimming takes 7 bases from V and 8 bases from J, and the germline ends sit 17 bases apart. The CDR3 has 13 amino acids, counting the end cysteine and phenylalanine. Only the CDR3 portion is preserved as DNA: 39 bases, with reading frame beginning at the first base. The chain joins TRBV28 to TRBJ1-2; TRBD1 is a weak D gene call, 5 bases matching. This receptor was obtained from a human donor in a cohort sampled during active COVID-19. Sequencing input: peripheral blood. CDR3 region: CASTAPGRGGYTF. The base sequence is TGTGCCAGCACCGCCCCTGGAAGGGGAGGCTACACCTTC.